Listed below are T cell receptor beta chains from one sample, sequenced in a study of beta chain features in type 1 diabetes. TCRdb keeps only in-frame clones here, not all; method: immunoSEQ multiplex PCR. Here the sample spans under 300,000 clones, 14% being singletons. Sample: naive CD4+ T cells from blood. These receptors were taken from a man aged 25-40 years with type 1 diabetes. Both conserved end residues are trimmed from each CDR3.

V gene,J gene,CDR3 protein
TRBV5-1,TRBJ2-7,ASRPTGDSYEQY
TRBV9,TRBJ2-1,ASSVGSPGQRYNEQF
TRBV15,TRBJ2-7,ATSRDGELGSYEQY
TRBV19,TRBJ2-5,ASSSGTSNQETQY
TRBV2,TRBJ1-2,ASRGTGGVYGYT
TRBV7-9,TRBJ2-5,ASSLRTGGETQY
TRBV15,TRBJ1-2,ATSGDRGQSGYT
TRBV5-1,TRBJ2-1,ASSSSGLYNEQF
TRBV6-5,TRBJ2-7,ASSYRFPSYEQY
TRBV30,TRBJ2-4,AWSPAGNIQY
TRBV6-4,TRBJ1-1,ASRTEQGLNTEAF
TRBV18,TRBJ2-2,ASSPGGTNTGELF
TRBV18,TRBJ2-5,ASSPLGTSVQETQY
TRBV9,TRBJ2-7,ASSPGQGLSEQY
TRBV5-4,TRBJ2-4,ASSSSASGRAGNIQY
TRBV7-2,TRBJ2-2,ASSLQGTITGELF
TRBV12-5,TRBJ2-5,ASGLVQGRTQY
TRBV25-1,TRBJ1-2,ASSESGAGGQGYGYT
TRBV30,TRBJ1-2,AWSGGRLYGYT
TRBV30,TRBJ1-2,AWSVPDRGFQVGYT
TRBV18,TRBJ1-5,ASSPSGGDQPQH
TRBV28,TRBJ1-2,ASSLVQGGPSNYGYT
TRBV11-2,TRBJ2-7,ASSPGTRAYEQY
TRBV15,TRBJ2-3,ATSRDLRDTQY
TRBV5-1,TRBJ2-5,ASSLDRGETQY
TRBV6-6,TRBJ2-7,ASSRPAATYEQY
TRBV10-3,TRBJ1-1,ATRSVNTEAF
TRBV4-1,TRBJ2-3,ASRLRVAGSNTDTQY
TRBV10-3,TRBJ2-7,ASTSGGNEQY
TRBV29-1,TRBJ2-3,SARPPGTGGDTQY
TRBV30,TRBJ1-6,AWSGGRDSPLH
TRBV9,TRBJ2-7,ASSVLAGDTYEQY
TRBV7-2,TRBJ1-5,ASSLESGPNQPQH
TRBV15,TRBJ2-5,ATSRRSGGLAGYQETQY
TRBV2,TRBJ2-2,ASSDQGGSTGELF
TRBV18,TRBJ1-1,ASSSDRGVMNTEAF
TRBV23-1,TRBJ2-7,ASSLWTGYFRYEQY
TRBV5-4,TRBJ2-7,ASRMGGQGVNEQY
TRBV7-9,TRBJ1-4,ASSFRTGESEKLF
TRBV10-3,TRBJ2-1,AISDGQVNEQF
TRBV5-1,TRBJ2-1,ASSFGQSNNEQF
TRBV9,TRBJ2-4,ASSPRTTGNIQY
TRBV30,TRBJ1-1,AWSDREYAF
TRBV28,TRBJ2-3,ASSPRLAGRGY
TRBV30,TRBJ1-1,AWGGGGLKNTEAF
TRBV30,TRBJ1-5,AWSVEGGGQPQH
TRBV4-1,TRBJ2-1,ASRDRDWVGNEQF
TRBV6-6,TRBJ2-2,ASSPRLAGDTGELF
TRBV7-2,TRBJ1-3,ASSTYTGGFGNTIY
TRBV7-9,TRBJ2-5,ASSGQGGETQY
TRBV5-1,TRBJ2-2,ASISGTGRGSTGELF
TRBV2,TRBJ1-1,ASSEGTGMASGAF
TRBV18,TRBJ2-5,ASSPGRQETQY
TRBV28,TRBJ1-4,ASSLSGGWEKLF
TRBV29-1,TRBJ2-5,SVAGTEQETQY
TRBV25-1,TRBJ1-2,ASSGQGAFIGGGYT
TRBV27,TRBJ1-1,ASSPGFVSTEAF
TRBV2,TRBJ2-3,ASSDGDHTQY
TRBV5-1,TRBJ1-1,ASSSGRRDGNTEAF
TRBV5-1,TRBJ2-2,ASSLGERVDTGELF